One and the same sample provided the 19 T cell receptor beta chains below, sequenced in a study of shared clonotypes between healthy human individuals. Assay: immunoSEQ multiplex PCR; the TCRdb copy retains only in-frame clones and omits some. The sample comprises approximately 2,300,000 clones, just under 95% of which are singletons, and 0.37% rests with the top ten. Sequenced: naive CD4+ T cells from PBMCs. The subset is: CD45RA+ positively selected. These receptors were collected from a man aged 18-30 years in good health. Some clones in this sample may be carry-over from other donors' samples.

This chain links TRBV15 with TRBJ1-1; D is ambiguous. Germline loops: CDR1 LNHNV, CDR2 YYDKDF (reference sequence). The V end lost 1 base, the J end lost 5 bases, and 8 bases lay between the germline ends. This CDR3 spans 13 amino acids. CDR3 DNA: TGTGCCACCAGCAGAGGTGGGCTTACTGAAGCTTTCTTT. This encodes CATSRGGLTEAFF.

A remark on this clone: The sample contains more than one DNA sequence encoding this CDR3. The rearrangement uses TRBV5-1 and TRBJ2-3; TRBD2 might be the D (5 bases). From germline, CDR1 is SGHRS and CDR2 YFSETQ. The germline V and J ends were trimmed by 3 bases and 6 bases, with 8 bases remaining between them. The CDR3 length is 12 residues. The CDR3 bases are TGCGCCAGCAGCTCACTAGGGGATACGCAGTATTTT. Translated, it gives CASSSLGDTQYF.

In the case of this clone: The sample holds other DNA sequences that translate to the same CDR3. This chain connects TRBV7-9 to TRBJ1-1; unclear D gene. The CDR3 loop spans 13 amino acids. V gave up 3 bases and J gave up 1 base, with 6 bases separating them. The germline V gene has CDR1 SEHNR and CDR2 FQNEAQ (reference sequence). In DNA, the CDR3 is TGTGCCAGCAGCTTCGGAACGAACACTGAAGCTTTCTTT. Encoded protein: CASSFGTNTEAFF.

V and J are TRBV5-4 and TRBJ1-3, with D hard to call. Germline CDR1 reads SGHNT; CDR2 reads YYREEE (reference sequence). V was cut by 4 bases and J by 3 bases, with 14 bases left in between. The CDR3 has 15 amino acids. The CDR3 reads CASSLMEGSGNTIYF. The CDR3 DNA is TGTGCCAGCAGCCTAATGGAGGGTAGTGGAAACACCATATATTTT.

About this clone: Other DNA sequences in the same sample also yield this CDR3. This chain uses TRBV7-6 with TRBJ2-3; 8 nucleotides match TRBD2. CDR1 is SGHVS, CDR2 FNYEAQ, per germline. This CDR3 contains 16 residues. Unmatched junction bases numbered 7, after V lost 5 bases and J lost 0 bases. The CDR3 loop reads CASSLLSGASTDTQYF. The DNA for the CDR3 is TGTGCCAGCAGCCTTCTTAGCGGGGCTAGCACAGATACGCAGTATTTT. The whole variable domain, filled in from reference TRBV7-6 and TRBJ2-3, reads GAGVSQSPRYKVTKRGQDVALRCDPISGHVSLYWYRQALGQGPEFLTYFNYEAQQDKSGLPNDRFSAERPEGSISTLTIQRTEQRDSAMYRCASSLLSGASTDTQYFGPGTRLTVL.

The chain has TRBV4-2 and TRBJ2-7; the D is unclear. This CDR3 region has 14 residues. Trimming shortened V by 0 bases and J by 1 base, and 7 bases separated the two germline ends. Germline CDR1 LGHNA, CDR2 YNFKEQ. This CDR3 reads CASSQDERSYEQYF. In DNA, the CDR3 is TGTGCCAGCAGCCAAGATGAGCGTTCCTACGAGCAGTACTTC.

In nucleotides, the CDR3 is TGTGCCAGCAGTGAATGGGGGCAGGGGACAGATACGCAGTATTTT. Its translation is CASSEWGQGTDTQYF. The chain uses TRBV25-1 and TRBJ2-3; tentative D call: TRBD1 (6 bases). Trimming took 1 base from V and 3 from J, leaving 11 bases between them. Germline V CDR1 and CDR2: MGHDK, SYGVNS. This CDR3 region has 15 residues.

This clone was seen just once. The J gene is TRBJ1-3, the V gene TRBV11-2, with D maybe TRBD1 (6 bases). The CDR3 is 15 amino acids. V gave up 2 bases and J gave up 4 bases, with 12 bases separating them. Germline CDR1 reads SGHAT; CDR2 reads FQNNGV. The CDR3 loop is CASSLMGAFGNTIYF. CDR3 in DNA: TGTGCCAGCAGCTTAATGGGGGCGTTCGGAAACACCATATATTTT.

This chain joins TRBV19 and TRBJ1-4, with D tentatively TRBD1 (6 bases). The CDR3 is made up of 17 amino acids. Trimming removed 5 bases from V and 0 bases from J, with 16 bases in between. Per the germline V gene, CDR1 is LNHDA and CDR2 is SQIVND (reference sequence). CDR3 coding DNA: TGTGCCAGTAGTCTCCGACAGGACCCTTCAACTAATGAAAAACTGTTTTTT. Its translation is CASSLRQDPSTNEKLFF.

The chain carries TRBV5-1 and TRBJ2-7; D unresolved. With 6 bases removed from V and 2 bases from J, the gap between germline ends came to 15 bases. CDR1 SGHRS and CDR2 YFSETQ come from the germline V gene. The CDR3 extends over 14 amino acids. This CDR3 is CASNPDPGAYEQYF. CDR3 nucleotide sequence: TGCGCCAGCAACCCCGACCCTGGGGCCTACGAGCAGTACTTC.

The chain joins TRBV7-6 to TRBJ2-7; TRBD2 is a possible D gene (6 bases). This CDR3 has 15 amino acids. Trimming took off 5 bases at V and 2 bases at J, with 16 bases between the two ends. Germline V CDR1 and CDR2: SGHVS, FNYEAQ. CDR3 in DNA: TGTGCCAGCAGCATAGAGGAGGGAAGGCCCTACGAGCAGTACTTC. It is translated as CASSIEEGRPYEQYF.

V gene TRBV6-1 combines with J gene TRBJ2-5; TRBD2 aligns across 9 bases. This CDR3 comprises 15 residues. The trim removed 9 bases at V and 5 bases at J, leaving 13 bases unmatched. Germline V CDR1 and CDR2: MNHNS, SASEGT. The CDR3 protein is CASSGGLASRETQYF. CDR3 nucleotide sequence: TGTGCCAGTTCAGGGGGACTAGCTAGTCGGGAGACCCAGTACTTC.

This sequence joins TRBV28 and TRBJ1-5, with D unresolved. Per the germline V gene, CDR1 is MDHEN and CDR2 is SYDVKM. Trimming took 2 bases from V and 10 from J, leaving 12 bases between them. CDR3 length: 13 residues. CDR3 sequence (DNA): TGTGCCAGCAGTTTAATGGGCCAGACACCCCAGCATTTT. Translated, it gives CASSLMGQTPQHF.

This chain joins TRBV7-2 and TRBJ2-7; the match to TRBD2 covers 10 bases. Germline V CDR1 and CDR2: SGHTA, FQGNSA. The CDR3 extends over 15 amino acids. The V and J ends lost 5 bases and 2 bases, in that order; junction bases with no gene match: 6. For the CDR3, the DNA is TGTGCCAGCAGCCAATTGGGACTAGCGCCCTACGAGCAGTACTTC. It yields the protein CASSQLGLAPYEQYF.

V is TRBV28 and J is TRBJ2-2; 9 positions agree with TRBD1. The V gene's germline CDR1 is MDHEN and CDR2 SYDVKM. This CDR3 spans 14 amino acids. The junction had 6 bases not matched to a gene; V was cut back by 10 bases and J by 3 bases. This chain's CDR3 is CATKGQGYTGELFF. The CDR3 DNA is TGTGCCACCAAAGGACAGGGGTACACCGGGGAGCTGTTTTTT.

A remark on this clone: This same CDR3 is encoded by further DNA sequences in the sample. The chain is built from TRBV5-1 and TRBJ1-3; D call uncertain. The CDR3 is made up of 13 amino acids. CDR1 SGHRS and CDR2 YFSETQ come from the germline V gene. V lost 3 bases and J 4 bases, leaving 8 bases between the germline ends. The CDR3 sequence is CASSSGLGNTIYF. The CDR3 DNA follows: TGCGCCAGCAGCTCGGGGTTAGGAAACACCATATATTTT.

CDR3 in amino acids: CASSSWTANYGYTF. CDR3 DNA: TGTGCCAGTAGTTCCTGGACAGCCAACTATGGCTACACCTTC. This chain connects TRBV19 to TRBJ1-2; possibly TRBD1 for D (6 bases). CDR1 is LNHDA and CDR2 is SQIVND in the germline V gene (reference sequence). The CDR3 has 14 residues. Deletions cut 5 bases from V and 2 bases from J, with 12 bases between.

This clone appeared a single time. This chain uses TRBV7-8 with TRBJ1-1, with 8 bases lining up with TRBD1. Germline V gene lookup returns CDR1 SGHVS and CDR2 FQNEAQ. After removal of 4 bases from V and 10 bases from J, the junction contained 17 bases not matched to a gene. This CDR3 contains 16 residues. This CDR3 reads CASSYQVGQGARGAFF. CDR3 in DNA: TGTGCCAGCAGCTACCAGGTGGGGCAGGGGGCGCGGGGAGCTTTCTTT.

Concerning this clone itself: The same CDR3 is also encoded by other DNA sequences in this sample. This CDR3 is CASSSTGTGGGYTF. For the CDR3, the DNA is TGTGCCAGCAGTTCAACCGGGACAGGGGGCGGCTACACCTTC. V is TRBV28 and J is TRBJ1-2; TRBD1 matches 12 bases. V shed 4 bases, J shed 8 bases, and the junction held 5 bases outside the gene matches. In germline, CDR1 is MDHEN, CDR2 SYDVKM. This CDR3 spans 14 amino acids.